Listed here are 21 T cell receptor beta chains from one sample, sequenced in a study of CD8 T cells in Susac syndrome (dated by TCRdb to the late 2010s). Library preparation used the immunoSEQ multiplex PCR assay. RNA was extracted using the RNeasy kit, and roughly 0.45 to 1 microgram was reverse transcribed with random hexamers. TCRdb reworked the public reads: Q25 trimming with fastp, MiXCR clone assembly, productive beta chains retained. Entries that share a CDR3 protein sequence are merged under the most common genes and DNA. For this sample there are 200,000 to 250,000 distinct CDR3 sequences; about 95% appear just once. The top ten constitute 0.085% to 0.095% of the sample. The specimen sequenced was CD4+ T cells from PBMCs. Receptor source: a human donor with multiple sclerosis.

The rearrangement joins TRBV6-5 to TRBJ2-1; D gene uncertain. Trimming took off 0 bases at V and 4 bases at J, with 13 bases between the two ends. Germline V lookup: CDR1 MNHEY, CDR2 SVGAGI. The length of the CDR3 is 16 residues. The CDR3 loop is CASSYSKLTSYNEQFF. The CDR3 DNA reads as TGTGCCAGCAGTTACTCGAAGTTGACCTCTTACAATGAGCAGTTCTTC.

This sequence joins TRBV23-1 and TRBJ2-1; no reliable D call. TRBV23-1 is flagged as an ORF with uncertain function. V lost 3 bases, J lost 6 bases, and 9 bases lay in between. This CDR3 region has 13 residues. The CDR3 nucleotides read TGCGCCAGCAGTCAGCCAGGACCCAATGAGCAGTTCTTC. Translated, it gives CASSQPGPNEQFF.

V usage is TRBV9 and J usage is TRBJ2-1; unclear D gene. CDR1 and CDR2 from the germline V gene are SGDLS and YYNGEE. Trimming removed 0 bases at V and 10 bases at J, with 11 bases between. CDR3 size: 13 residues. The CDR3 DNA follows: TGTGCCAGCAGCGTAGAGGGCTACCGAGAGCAGTTCTTC. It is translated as CASSVEGYREQFF.

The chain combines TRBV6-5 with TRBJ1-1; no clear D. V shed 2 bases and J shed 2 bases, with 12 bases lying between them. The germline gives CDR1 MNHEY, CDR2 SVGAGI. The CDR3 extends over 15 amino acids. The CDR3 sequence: CASSYRDELNTEAFF. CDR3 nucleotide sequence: TGTGCCAGCAGTTACCGAGACGAGCTTAACACTGAAGCTTTCTTT.

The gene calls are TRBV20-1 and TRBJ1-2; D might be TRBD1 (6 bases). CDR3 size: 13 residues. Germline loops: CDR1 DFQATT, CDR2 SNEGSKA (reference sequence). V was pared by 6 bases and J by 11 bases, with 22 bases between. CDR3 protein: CSAPLPGASGYTF. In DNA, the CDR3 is TGCAGTGCCCCCCTTCCGGGGGCCTCAGGTTACACCTTC.

CDR3 sequence: CASRRTSGGPRQYF. The CDR3 bases are TGTGCCAGCCGCCGGACTAGCGGGGGGCCCCGTCAGTACTTC. The chain is built from TRBV14 and TRBJ2-5; 14 bases are shared with TRBD2. This CDR3 contains 14 residues. Germline values: CDR1 SGHDN, CDR2 FVKESK. The V segment lost 8 bases and the J segment 11 bases; nucleotides outside the gene matches: 10.

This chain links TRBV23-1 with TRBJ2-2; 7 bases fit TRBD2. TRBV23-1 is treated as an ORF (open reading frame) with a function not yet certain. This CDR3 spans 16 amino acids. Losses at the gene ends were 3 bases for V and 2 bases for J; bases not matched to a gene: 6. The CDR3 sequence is CASSHGASGNTGELFF. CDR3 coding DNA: TGCGCCAGCAGTCACGGGGCTAGCGGCAACACCGGGGAGCTGTTTTTT.

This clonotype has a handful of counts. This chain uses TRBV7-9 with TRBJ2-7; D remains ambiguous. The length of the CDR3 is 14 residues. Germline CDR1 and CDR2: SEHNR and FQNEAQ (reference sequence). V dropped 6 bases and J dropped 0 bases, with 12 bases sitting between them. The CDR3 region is CASSLSRSSYEQYF. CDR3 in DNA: TGTGCCAGCAGTTTGTCCAGGAGCTCCTACGAGCAGTACTTC.

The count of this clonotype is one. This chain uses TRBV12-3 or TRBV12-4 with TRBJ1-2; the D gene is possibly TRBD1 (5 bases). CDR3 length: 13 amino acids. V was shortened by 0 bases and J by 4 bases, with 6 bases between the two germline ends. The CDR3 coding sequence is TGTGCCAGCAGTTTAGCCGGGGCCTATGGCTACACCTTC. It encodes CASSLAGAYGYTF.

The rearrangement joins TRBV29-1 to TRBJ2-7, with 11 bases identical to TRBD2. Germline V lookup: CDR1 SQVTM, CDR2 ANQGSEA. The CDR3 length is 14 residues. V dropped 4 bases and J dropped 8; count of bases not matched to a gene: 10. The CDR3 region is CSVAQLAGDVKQYF. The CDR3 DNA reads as TGCAGCGTTGCCCAACTAGCGGGAGATGTCAAGCAGTACTTC.

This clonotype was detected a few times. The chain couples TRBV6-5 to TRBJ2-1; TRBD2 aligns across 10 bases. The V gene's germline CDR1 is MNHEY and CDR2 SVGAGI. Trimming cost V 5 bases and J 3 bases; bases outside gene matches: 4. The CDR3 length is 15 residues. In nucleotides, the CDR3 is TGTGCCAGCAGTATTAGCGGGAGGAGCTACAATGAGCAGTTCTTC. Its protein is CASSISGRSYNEQFF.

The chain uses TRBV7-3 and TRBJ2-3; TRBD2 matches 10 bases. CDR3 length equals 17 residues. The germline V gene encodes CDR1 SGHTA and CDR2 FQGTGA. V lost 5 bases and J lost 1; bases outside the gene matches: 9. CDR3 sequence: CASSPYGLADRTDTQYF. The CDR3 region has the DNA TGTGCCAGCAGCCCATATGGACTAGCGGACCGCACAGATACGCAGTATTTT.

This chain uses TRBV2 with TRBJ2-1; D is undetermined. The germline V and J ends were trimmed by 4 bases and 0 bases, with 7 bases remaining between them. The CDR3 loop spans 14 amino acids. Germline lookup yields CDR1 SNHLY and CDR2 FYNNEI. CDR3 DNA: TGTGCCAGCAGTGGACACACCTCCTACAATGAGCAGTTCTTC. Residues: CASSGHTSYNEQFF.

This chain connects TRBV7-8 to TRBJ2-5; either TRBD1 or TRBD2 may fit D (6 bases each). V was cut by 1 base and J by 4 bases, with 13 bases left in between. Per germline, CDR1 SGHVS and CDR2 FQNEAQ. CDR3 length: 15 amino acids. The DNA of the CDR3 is TGTGCCAGCAGCTTAGTCGGAGGGGGTATAGAGACCCAGTACTTC. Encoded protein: CASSLVGGGIETQYF.

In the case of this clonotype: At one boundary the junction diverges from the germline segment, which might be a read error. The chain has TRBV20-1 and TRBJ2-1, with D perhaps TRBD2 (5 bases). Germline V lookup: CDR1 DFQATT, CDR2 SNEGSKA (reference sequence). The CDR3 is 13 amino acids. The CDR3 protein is CSARGPSFREQFF. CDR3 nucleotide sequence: TGCAGTGCCAGAGGGCCTAGTTTTCGTGAGCAGTTCTTC.

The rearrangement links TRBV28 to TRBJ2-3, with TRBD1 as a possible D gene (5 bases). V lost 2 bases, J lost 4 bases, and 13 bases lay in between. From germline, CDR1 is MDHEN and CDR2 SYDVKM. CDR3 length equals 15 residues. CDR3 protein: CASSLQLQGSDTQYF. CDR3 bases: TGTGCCAGCAGTTTACAGCTTCAGGGATCAGATACGCAGTATTTT.

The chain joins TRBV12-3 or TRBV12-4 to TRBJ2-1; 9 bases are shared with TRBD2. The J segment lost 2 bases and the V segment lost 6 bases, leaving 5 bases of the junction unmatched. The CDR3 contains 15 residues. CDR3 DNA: TGTGCCAGCAGGGTAGCGGGAGCGGCCTACAATGAGCAGTTCTTC. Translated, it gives CASRVAGAAYNEQFF.

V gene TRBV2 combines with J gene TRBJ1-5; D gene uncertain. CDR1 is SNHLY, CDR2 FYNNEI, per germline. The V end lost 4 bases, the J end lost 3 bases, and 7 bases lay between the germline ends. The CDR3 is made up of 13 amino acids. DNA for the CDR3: TGTGCCAGCAGTGCGGTTAACAATCAGCCCCAGCATTTT. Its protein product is CASSAVNNQPQHF.

The CDR3 reads CASSPRGDEQYF. CDR3 nucleotides: TGTGCCAGCTCACCCAGGGGCGACGAGCAGTACTTC. The rearrangement joins TRBV18 to TRBJ2-7; a weak D match, TRBD1 (6 bases). CDR1 and CDR2 from the germline V gene are KGHSH and LQKENI. V was pared by 3 bases and J by 5 bases, with 8 bases between. This CDR3 has 12 residues.

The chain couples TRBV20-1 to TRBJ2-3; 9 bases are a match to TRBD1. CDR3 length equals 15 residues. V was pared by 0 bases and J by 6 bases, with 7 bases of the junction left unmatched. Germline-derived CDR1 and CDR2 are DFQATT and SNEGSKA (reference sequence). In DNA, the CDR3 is TGCAGTGCTAGAGATCCTGGGACAGGGAGTGATACGCAGTATTTT. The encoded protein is CSARDPGTGSDTQYF.

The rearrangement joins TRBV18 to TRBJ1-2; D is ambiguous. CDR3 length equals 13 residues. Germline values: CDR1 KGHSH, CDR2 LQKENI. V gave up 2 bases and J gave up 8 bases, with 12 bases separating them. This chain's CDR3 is CASSPKPREGYTF. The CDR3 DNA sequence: TGTGCCAGCTCACCAAAGCCTAGGGAGGGCTACACCTTC.